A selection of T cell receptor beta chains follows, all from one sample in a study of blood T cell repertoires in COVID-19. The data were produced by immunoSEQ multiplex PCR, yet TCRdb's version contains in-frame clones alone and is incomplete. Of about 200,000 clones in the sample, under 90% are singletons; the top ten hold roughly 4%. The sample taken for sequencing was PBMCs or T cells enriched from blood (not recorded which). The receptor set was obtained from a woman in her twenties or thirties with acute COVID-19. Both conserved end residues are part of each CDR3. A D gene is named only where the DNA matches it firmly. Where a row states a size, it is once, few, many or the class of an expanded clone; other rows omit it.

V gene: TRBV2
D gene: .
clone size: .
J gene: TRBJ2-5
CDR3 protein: CASSWDNQETQYF
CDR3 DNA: TGTGCCAGCAGTTGGGACAACCAAGAGACCCAGTACTTC

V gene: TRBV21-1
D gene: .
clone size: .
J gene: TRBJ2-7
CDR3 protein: CASSKDLLGSYEQYF
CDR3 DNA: TGTGCCAGCAGCAAAGACCTACTAGGGTCCTACGAGCAGTACTTC

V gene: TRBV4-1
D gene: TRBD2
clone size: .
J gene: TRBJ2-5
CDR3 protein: CASSQTSEKRGKTQYF
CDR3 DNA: TGCGCCAGCAGCCAGACTTCTGAAAAGCGGGGGAAGACCCAGTACTTC

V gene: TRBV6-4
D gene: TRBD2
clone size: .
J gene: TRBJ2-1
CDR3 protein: CASSPLAGGLNEQFF
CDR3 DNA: TGTGCCAGCAGTCCGCTAGCGGGGGGGCTTAATGAGCAGTTCTTC

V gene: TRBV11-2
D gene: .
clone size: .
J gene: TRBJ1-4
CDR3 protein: CASSLQGPEKLFF
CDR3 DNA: TGTGCCAGCAGCCTACAGGGTCCTGAAAAACTGTTTTTT

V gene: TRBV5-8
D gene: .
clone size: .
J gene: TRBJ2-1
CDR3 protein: CASSFGSGSYNEQFF
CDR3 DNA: TGTGCCAGCAGCTTCGGGAGCGGATCCTACAATGAGCAGTTCTTC

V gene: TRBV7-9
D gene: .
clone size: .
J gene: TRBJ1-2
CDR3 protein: CASSSRGGYTF
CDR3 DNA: TGTGCCAGCAGCAGCAGGGGAGGCTACACCTTC

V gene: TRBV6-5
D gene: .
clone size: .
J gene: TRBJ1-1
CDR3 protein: CASEGHGEAFF
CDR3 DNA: TGTGCCAGCGAAGGACATGGTGAAGCTTTCTTT

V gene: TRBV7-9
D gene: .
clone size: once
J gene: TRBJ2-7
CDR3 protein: CASSPSLRASRGEQYF
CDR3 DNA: TGTGCCAGCAGCCCGTCTCTGAGGGCCTCTCGTGGCGAGCAGTACTTC

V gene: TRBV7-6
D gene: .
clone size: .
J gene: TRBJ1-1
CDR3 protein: CASSFERSTEAFF
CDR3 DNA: TGTGCCAGCAGCTTTGAGAGAAGCACTGAAGCTTTCTTT

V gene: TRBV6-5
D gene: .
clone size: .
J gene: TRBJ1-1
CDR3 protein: CATERGSDKFEAFF
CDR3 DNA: TGTGCCACCGAGCGGGGATCGGACAAGTTTGAAGCTTTCTTT

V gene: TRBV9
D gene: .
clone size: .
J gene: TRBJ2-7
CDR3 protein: CASSASGGGAYEQYF
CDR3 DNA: TGTGCCAGCAGCGCGTCCGGAGGGGGGGCCTACGAGCAGTACTTC

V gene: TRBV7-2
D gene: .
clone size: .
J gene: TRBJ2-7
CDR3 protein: CASSLGRGRYEQYF
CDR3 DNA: TGTGCCAGCAGCTTAGGGAGGGGCAGGTACGAGCAGTACTTC

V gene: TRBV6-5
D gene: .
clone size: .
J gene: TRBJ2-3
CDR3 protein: CASTQSLTTDTQYF
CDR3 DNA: TGTGCCAGCACACAGAGTTTAACCACAGATACGCAGTATTTT

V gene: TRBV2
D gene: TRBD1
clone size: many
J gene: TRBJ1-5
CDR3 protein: CASRLGTGVYQPQHF
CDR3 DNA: TGTGCCAGCCGACTAGGGACAGGGGTCTATCAGCCCCAGCATTTT

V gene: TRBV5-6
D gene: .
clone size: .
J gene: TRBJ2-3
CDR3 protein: CASSPRGHIDTQYF
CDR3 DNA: TGTGCCAGCAGCCCTAGGGGCCATATTGATACGCAGTATTTT

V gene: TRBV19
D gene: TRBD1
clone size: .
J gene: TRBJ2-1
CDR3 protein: CASSIGTGGVNEQFF
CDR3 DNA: TGTGCCAGTAGTATAGGGACAGGGGGGGTTAATGAGCAGTTCTTC

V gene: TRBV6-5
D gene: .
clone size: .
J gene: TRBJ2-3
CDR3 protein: CASSYDSTRSDTQYF
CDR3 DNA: TGTGCCAGCAGTTACGACTCTACTAGATCGGATACGCAGTATTTT

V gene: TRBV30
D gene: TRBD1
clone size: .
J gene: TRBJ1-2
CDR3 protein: CAWSPPGQGPYYGYTF
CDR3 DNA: TGTGCCTGGAGCCCTCCGGGACAGGGGCCGTACTATGGCTACACCTTC

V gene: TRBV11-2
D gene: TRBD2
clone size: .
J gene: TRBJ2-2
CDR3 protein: CASSFQRGTGELFF
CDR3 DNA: TGTGCCAGCAGCTTCCAGCGGGGCACCGGGGAGCTGTTTTTT

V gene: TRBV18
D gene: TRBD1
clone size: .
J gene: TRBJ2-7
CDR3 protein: CASSPGTATYEQYF
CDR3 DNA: TGTGCCAGCTCACCCGGGACAGCTACCTACGAGCAGTACTTC

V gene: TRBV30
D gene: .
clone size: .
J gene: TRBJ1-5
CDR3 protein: CAWSRGTLNQPQHF
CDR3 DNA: TGTGCCTGGAGTAGAGGGACTTTAAATCAGCCCCAGCATTTT

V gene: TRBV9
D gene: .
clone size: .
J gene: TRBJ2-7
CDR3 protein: CASSVVGGYEQYF
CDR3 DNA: TGTGCCAGCAGCGTAGTGGGGGGATACGAGCAGTACTTC

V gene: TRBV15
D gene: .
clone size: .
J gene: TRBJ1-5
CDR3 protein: CATSREDSLNQPQHF
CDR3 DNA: TGTGCCACCAGCAGGGAGGACAGCCTCAATCAGCCCCAGCATTTT

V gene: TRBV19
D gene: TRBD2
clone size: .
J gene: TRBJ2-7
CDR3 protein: CASSILAGSHEQYF
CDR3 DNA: TGTGCCAGTAGTATCCTAGCGGGGAGCCACGAGCAGTACTTC

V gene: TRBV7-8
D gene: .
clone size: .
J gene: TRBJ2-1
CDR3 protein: CASSLAQTGEGNEQFF
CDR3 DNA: TGTGCCAGCAGCTTAGCCCAGACAGGGGAGGGCAATGAGCAGTTCTTC

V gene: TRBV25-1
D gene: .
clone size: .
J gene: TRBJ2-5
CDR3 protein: CASSERDTKETQYF
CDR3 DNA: TGTGCCAGCAGTGAACGTGACACAAAAGAGACCCAGTACTTC

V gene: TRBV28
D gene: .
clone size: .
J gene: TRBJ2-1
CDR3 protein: CASSSGGTYNEQFF
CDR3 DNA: TGTGCCAGCAGTTCAGGGGGGACCTACAATGAGCAGTTCTTC

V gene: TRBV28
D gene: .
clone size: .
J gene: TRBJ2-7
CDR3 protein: CASSQNYEQYF
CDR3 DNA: TGTGCCAGCAGTCAGAACTACGAGCAGTACTTC

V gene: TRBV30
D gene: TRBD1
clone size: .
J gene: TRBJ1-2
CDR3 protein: CAWSVGTGSGYTF
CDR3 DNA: TGTGCCTGGAGTGTAGGGACAGGGTCCGGCTACACCTTC

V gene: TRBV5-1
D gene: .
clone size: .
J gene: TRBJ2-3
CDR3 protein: CASSLVAADPTNTQYF
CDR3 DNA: TGCGCCAGCAGCTTAGTAGCGGCGGACCCTACTAATACGCAGTATTTT

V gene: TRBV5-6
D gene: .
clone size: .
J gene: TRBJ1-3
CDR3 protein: CASSLGLRGVGGNTIYF
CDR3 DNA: TGTGCCAGCAGCTTGGGTCTTCGGGGAGTCGGTGGAAACACCATATATTTT

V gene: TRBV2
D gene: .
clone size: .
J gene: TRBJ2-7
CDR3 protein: CARTSGTTYEQYF
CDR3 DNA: TGTGCCAGAACCTCCGGGACAACCTACGAGCAGTACTTC

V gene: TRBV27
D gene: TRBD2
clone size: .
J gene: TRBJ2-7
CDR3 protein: CATRLAGGPYEQYF
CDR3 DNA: TGTGCCACCCGACTAGCGGGGGGCCCCTACGAGCAGTACTTC

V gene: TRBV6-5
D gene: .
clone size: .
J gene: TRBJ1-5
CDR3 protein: CASSPRRDNQPQHF
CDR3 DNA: TGTGCCAGCAGCCCCAGGCGGGACAATCAGCCCCAGCATTTT

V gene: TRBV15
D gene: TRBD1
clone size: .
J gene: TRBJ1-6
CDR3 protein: CATSAPGQGSFSPLHF
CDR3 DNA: TGTGCCACCAGCGCCCCGGGACAGGGTAGTTTTTCACCCCTCCACTTT

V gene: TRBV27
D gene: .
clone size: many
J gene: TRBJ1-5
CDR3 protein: CASSLSRGWQPQHF
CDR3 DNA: TGTGCCAGCAGTTTATCTCGGGGTTGGCAGCCCCAGCATTTT

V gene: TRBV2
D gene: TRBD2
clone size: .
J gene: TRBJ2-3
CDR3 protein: CASLGLAGGDTQYF
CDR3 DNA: TGTGCCAGCCTCGGACTAGCGGGTGGAGATACGCAGTATTTT

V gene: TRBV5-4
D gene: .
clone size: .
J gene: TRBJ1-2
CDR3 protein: CASSLGVWGRGWDGYTF
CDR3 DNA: TGTGCCAGCAGCCTAGGAGTCTGGGGCAGGGGATGGGATGGCTACACCTTC

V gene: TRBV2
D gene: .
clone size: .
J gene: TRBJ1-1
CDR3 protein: CASMQDTEVFF
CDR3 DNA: TGTGCCAGCATGCAGGACACTGAAGTTTTCTTT

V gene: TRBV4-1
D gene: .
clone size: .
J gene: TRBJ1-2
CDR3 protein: CASSQPGGSESYYGYTF
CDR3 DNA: TGCGCCAGCAGCCAACCCGGAGGGAGCGAAAGCTACTATGGCTACACCTTC

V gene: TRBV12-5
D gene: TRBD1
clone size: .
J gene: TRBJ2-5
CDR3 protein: CASGLADRGRETQYF
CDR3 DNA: TGTGCTAGTGGTTTGGCAGACAGGGGGCGAGAGACCCAGTACTTC

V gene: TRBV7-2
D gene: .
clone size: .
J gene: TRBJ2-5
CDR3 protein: CASSWGAGTSGGVRYF
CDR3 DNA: .

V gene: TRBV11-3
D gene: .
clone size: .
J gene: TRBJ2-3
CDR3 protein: CASSLGVGGTDTQYF
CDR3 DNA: TGTGCCAGCAGCTTAGGGGTCGGGGGCACAGATACGCAGTATTTT

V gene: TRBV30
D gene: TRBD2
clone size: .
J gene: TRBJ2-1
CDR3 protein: CAWSTGLAGGEQFF
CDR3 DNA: TGTGCCTGGAGTACCGGACTAGCGGGGGGGGAGCAGTTCTTC

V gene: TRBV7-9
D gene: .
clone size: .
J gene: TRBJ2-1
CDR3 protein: CASSLEARGSYNEQFF
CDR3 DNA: TGTGCCAGCAGCTTAGAGGCACGAGGCTCCTACAATGAGCAGTTCTTC

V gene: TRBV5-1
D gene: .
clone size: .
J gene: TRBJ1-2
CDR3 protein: CASSLEFGAAVRGYTF
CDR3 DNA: TGCGCCAGCAGCTTGGAATTTGGGGCGGCCGTTCGGGGCTACACCTTC

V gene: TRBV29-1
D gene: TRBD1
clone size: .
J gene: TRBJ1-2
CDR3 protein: CSVTGQGVSNYGYTF
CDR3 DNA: TGCAGCGTCACGGGACAGGGGGTTTCTAACTATGGCTACACCTTC

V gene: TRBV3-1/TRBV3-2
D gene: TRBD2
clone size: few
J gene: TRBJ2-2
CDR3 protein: CASSQAPGGTTGELFF
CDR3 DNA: TGTGCCAGCAGCCAAGCCCCGGGGGGTACAACCGGGGAGCTGTTTTTT

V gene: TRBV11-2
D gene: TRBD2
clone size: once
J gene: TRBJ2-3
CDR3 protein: CASSLPTSGGADTDTQYF
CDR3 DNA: TGTGCCAGCAGCCTGCCGACTAGCGGGGGGGCCGACACAGATACGCAGTATTTT

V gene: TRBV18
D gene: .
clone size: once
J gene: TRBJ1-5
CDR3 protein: CASSPAQFDQPQHF
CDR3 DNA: TGTGCCAGCTCACCGGCCCAGTTTGATCAGCCCCAGCATTTT

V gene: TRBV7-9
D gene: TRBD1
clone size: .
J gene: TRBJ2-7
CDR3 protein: CASSSAGTGGEQYF
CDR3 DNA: TGTGCCAGCAGCTCAGCCGGGACAGGGGGCGAGCAGTACTTC

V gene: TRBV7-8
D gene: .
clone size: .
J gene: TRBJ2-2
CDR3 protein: CANRREPGELFF
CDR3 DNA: TGTGCCAACAGACGGGAACCCGGGGAGCTGTTTTTT